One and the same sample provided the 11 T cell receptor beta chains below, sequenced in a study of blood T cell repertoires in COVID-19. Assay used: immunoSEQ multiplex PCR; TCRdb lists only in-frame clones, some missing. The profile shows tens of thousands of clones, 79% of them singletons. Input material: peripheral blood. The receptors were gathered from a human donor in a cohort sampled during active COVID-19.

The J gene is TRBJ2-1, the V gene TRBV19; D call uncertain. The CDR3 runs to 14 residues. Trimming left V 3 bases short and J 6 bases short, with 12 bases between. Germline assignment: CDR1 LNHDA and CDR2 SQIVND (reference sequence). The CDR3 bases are TGTGCCAGTAGTATTACGGAAGCGAGCAATGAGCAGTTCTTC. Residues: CASSITEASNEQFF.

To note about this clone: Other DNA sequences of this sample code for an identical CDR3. This CDR3 reads CASSLAGTSGYEQYF. As DNA, the CDR3 is TGCGCCAGCAGCTTAGCCGGGACTAGCGGATACGAGCAGTACTTC. V is TRBV5-1 and J is TRBJ2-7, with TRBD2 matching over 11 bases. V lost 2 bases and J lost 4; bases outside the gene matches: 5. The CDR3 spans 15 residues. Germline V CDR1 and CDR2: SGHRS, YFSETQ.

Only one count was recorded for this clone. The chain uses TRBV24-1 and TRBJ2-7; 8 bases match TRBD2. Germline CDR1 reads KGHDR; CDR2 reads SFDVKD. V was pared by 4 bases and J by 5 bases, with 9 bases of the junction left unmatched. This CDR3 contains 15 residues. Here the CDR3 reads CATSDRSGARDEQYF. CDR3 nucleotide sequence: TGTGCCACCAGTGACCGTAGCGGGGCTAGGGACGAGCAGTACTTC.

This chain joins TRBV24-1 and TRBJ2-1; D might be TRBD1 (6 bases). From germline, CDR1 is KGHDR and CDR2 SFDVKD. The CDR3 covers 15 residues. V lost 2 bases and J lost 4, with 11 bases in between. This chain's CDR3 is CATSDSFRGYNEQFF. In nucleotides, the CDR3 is TGTGCCACCAGTGATTCCTTCAGGGGATACAATGAGCAGTTCTTC.

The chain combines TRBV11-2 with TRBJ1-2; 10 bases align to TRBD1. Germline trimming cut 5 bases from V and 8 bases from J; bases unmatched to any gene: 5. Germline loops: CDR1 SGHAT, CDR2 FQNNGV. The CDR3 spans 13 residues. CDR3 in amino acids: CASSPRDRGGYTF. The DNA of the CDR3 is TGTGCCAGCAGCCCTCGGGACAGGGGAGGCTACACCTTC.

CDR3 bases: TGTGCCAGCAGTCCCCCCGGGACAGGGCTCGGGGAGCTGTTTTTT. This encodes CASSPPGTGLGELFF. The V call is TRBV28, the J call TRBJ2-2; 9 nucleotides agree with TRBD1. After removal of 5 bases from V and 7 bases from J, the junction contained 8 bases not matched to a gene. This CDR3 has 15 residues. CDR1 is MDHEN and CDR2 is SYDVKM in the germline V gene. The whole variable domain, filled in from reference TRBV28 and TRBJ2-2, reads DVKVTQSSRYLVKRTGEKVFLECVQDMDHENMFWYRQDPGLGLRLIYFSYDVKMKEKGDIPEGYSVSREKKERFSLILESASTNQTSMYLCASSPPGTGLGELFFGEGSRLTVL.

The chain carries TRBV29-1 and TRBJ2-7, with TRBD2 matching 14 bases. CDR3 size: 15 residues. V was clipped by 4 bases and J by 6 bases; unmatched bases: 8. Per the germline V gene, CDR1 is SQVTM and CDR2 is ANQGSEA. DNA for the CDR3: TGCAGCGTTGTGGGGACTAGCGGGAGTTTTAGCGAGCAGTACTTC. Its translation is CSVVGTSGSFSEQYF.

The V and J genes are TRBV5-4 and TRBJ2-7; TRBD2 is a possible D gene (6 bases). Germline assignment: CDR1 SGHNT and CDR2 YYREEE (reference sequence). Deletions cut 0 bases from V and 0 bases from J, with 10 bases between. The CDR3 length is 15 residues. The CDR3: CASSLGLGSSYEQYF. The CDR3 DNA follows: TGTGCCAGCAGCTTGGGACTAGGAAGCTCCTACGAGCAGTACTTC.

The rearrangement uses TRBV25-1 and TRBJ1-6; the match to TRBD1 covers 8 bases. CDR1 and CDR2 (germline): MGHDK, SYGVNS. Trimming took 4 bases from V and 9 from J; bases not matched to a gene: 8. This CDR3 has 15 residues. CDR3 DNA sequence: TGTGCCAGCAGTGGACGGACAGGGATAGGTTCACCCCTCCACTTT. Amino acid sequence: CASSGRTGIGSPLHF.

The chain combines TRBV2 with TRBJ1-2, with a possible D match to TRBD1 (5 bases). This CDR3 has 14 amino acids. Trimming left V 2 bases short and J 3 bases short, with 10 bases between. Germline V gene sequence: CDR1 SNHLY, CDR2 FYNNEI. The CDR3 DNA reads TGTGCCAGCAGTGAAACCAGGGAACACTATGGCTACACCTTC. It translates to CASSETREHYGYTF.

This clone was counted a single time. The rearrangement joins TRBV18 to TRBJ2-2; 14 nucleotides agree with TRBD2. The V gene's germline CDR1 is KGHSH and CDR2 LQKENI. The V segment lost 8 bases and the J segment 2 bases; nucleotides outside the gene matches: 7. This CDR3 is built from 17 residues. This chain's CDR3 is CASRGTSGSTNTGELFF. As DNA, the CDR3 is TGTGCCAGCAGGGGGACTAGCGGGAGTACCAACACCGGGGAGCTGTTTTTT. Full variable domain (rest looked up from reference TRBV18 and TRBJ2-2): NAGVMQNPRHLVRRRGQEARLRCSPMKGHSHVYWYRQLPEEGLKFMVYLQKENIIDESGMPKERFSAEFPKEGPSILRIQQVVRGDSAAYFCASRGTSGSTNTGELFFGEGSRLTVL.